Sequencing of this T cell receptor beta chain was carried out in a study of human versus mouse CDR3 diversity and MHC coevolution. About the study: Valid reads per sample ranged from roughly 5.5 x 10^6 to 1.8 x 10^7.

The assay was immunoSEQ multiplex PCR, and TCRdb's table has in-frame clones only and misses some. The repertoire holds about 81,000 clones, around 95% seen once, with more than 1.1% in the top ten. V was pared by 4 bases and J by 2 bases, with 6 bases between. The CDR3 covers 13 residues. From germline, CDR1 is MNHNS and CDR2 SASEGT. The chain joins TRBV6-1 to TRBJ2-4; D is possibly TRBD1 (6 bases). Sample: naive CD4+ T cells from blood. Subset specified: CD45RO-negative CD62L-positive naive CD4 T cells. This TCR derives from a person aged 30 to 69 in good health. CDR3 DNA: TGTGCCAGCAGTGGGGACACCAAAAACATTCAGTACTTC. Translating gives CASSGDTKNIQYF.